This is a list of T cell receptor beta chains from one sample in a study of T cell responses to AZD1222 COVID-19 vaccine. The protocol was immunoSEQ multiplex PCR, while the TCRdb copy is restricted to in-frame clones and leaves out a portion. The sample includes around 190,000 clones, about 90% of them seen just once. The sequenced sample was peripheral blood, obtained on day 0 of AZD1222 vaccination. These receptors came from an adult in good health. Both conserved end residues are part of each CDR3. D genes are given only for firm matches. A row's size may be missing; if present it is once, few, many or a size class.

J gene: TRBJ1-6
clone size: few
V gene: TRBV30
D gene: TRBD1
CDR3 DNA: TGTGCCTGGAGTCCACCCAGGACAGGGAAGGAGTCACCCCTCCACTTT
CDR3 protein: CAWSPPRTGKESPLHF

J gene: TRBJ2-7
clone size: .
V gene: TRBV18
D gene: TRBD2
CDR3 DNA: TGTGCCAGCTCACCCCGGACTAGCGGTTACGAGCAGTACTTC
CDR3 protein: CASSPRTSGYEQYF

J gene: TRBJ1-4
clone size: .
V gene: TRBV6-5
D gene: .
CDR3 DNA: TGTGCCAACGGCTGGGGGGAAAAACTGTTTTTT
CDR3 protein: CANGWGEKLFF

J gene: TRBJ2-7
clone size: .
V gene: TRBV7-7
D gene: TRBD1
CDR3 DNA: TGTGCTAGCAGCTTAGGGGGCCTCTCCTACGAGCAGTACTTC
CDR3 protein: CASSLGGLSYEQYF

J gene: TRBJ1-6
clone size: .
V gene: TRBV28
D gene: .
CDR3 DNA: TGTGCCAGCAGTTTTGACGGCTCCTATAATTCACCCCTCCACTTT
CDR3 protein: CASSFDGSYNSPLHF

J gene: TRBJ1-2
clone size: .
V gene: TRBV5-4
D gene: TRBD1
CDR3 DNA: TGTGCCAGCAGCTTGGCGAGACAGGGCTCAGCCTATGGCTACACCTTC
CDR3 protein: CASSLARQGSAYGYTF

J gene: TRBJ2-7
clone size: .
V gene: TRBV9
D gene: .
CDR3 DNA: TGTGCCAGCAGCGTAGACAGTGTTACCTACGAGCAGTACTTC
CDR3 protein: CASSVDSVTYEQYF

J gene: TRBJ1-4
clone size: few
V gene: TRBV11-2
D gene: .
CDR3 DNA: TGTGCCAGCACTAGCTGGGGGCTAAGGGAAAAACTGTTTTTT
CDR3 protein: CASTSWGLREKLFF

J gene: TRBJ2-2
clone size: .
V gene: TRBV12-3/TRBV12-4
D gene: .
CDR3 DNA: TGTGCCAGCAGTTTCACCCGAGCCGGGGAGCTGTTTTTT
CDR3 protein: CASSFTRAGELFF

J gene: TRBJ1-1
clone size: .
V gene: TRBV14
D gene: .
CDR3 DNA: TGTGCCAGCAGCCTTGCTCTGGGCACTGAAGCTTTCTTT
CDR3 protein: CASSLALGTEAFF

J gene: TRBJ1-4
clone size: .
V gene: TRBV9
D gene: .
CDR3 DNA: TGTGCCAGCAGCGCGGGGAGGGTTGATGGTGAAAAACTGTTTTTT
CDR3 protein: CASSAGRVDGEKLFF

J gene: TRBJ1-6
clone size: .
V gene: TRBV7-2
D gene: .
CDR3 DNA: TGTGCCAGCAGCTTAGTGCTGGGGGTTTTCTATAATTCACCCCTCCACTTT
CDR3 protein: CASSLVLGVFYNSPLHF

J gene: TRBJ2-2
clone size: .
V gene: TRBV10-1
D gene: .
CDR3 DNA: TGCGCCAGCAGTGAGGAGGGGAGACCGACCGGGGAGCTGTTTTTT
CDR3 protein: CASSEEGRPTGELFF

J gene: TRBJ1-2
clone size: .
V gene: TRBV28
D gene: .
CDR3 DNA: TGTGCCAGCAGTTTTAAGCACGGGGGCTACACCTTC
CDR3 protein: CASSFKHGGYTF

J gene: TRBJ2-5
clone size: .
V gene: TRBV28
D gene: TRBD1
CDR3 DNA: TGTGCCAGCACCTGGGGTGGACAGGGGTACCAAGAGACCCAGTACTTC
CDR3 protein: CASTWGGQGYQETQYF

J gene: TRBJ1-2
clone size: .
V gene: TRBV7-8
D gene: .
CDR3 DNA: TGTGCCAGCAGCTTAGCGGCGACAGGAGCCCACTACACCTTC
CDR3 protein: CASSLAATGAHYTF

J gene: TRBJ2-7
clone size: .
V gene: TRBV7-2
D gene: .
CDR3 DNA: TGTGCCAGCAGCTGGGGATCTAGCTACGAGCAGTACTTC
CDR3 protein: CASSWGSSYEQYF

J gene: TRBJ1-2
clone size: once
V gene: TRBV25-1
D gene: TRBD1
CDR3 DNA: TGTGCCAGCAGTGCCCTGACAGGGGATGGCTACACCTTC
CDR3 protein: CASSALTGDGYTF

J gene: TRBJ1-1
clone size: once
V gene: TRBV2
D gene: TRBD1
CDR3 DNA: TGTGCCAGCACCCTTACAGGGGTAGACACTGAAGCTTTCTTT
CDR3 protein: CASTLTGVDTEAFF

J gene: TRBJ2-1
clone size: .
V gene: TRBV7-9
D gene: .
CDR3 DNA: TGTGCCAGCAGCTTGACATCAGACAATGAGCAGTTCTTC
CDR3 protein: CASSLTSDNEQFF

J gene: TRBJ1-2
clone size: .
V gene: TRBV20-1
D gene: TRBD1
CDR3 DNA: TGCAGTGCTAGTAACATAGAGGTGGAGGGGGCGAACTATGGCTACACCTTC
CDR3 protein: CSASNIEVEGANYGYTF

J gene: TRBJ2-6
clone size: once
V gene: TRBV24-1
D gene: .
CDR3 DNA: TGTGCCACCCCAGGGGACTTCCTGGTAACTAGCTCTGGGGCCAACGTCCTGACTTTC
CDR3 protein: CATPGDFLVTSSGANVLTF

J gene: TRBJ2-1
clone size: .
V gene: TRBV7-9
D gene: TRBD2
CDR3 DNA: TGTGCCAGCAGCTCCTCCGGGACTAGTTTTTTGTATGAGCAGTTCTTC
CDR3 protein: CASSSSGTSFLYEQFF

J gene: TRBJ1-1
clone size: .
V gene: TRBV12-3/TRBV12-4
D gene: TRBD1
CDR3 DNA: TGTGCCAGCAGTTTAGGGGGGGACAGGGTGGCTTTCTTT
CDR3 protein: CASSLGGDRVAFF

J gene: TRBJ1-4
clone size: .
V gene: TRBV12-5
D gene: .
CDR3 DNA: TGTGCTAGTGGGACGATTCCGGGACTGAGTAATGAAAAACTGTTTTTT
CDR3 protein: CASGTIPGLSNEKLFF

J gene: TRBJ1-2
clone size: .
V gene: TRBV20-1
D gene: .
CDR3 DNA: TGCAGTGCTAGTAGGACGGACTATGGCTACACCTTC
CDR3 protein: CSASRTDYGYTF

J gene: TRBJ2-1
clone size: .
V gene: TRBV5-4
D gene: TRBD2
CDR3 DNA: TGTGCCAGCAGCGCCGGGACTAGCGGGAGTTTTACTGAGCAGTTCTTC
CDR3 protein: CASSAGTSGSFTEQFF

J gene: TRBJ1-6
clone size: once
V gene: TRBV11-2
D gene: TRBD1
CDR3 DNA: TGTGCCAGCAGCCTAGGGACAGGAAATTCACCCCTCCACTTT
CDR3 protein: CASSLGTGNSPLHF

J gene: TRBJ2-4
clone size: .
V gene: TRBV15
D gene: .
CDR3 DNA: TGTGCCACCAGCAGAGATGTGGAGCGGAAAAACATTCAGTACTTC
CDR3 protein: CATSRDVERKNIQYF

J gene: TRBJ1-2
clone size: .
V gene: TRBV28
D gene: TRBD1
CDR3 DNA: TGTGCCAGCAGCATCAGGGGGTTAGATGGCTACACCTTC
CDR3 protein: CASSIRGLDGYTF

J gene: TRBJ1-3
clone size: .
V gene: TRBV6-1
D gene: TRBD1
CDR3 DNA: TGTGCCAGCAGTGATACAGGGGGATCAGGAAACACCATATATTTT
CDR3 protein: CASSDTGGSGNTIYF

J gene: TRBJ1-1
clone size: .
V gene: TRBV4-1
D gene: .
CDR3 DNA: TGCGCCAGCAGCCAGGGTGCTGCGAACGCTTTCTTT
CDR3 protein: CASSQGAANAFF

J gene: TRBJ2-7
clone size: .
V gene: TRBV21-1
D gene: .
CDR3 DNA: TGTGCCAGCAGCAAGGGGGCTTCTTGGGAGAGGGCTTACGAGCAGTACTTC
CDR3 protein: CASSKGASWERAYEQYF

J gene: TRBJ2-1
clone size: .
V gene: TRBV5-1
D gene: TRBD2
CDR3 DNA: TGCGCCAGCAGCTTGGCAGCGGGGGGTATCTACAATGAGCAGTTCTTC
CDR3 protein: CASSLAAGGIYNEQFF

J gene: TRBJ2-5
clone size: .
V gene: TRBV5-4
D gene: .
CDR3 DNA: TGTGCCAGCAGCGCCAACCGGGCCCAAGAGACCCAGTACTTC
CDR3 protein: CASSANRAQETQYF

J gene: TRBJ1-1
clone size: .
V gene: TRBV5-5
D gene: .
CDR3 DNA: TGTGCCAGCAGTTTCCCGAGGAACACTGAAGCTTTCTTT
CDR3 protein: CASSFPRNTEAFF

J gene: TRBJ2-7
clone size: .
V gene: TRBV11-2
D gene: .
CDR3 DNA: TGTGCCAGCAGCTTAGCGGTCAGACCAAACTCCTACGAGCAGTACTTC
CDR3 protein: CASSLAVRPNSYEQYF

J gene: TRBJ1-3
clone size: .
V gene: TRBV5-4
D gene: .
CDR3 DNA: TGTGCCAGCAGCTTAGAGGAGGTCGGAAACACCATATATTTT
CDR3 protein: CASSLEEVGNTIYF

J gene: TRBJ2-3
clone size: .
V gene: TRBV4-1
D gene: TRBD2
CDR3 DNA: TGCGCCAGCAGCCAAGATAGGACTAGCGGCTTGGATACGCAGTATTTT
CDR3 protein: CASSQDRTSGLDTQYF

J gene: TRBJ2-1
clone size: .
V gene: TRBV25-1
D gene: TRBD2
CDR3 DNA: TGTGCCAGCGGGGGATCGGGGACTAGCTATTCAAGCAATGAGCAGTTCTTC
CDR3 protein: CASGGSGTSYSSNEQFF

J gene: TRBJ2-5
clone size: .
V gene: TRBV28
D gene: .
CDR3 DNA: TGTGCCAGCAGGGAGTACCAAGAGACCCAGTACTTC
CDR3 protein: CASREYQETQYF

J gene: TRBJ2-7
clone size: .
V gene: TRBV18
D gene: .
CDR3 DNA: TGTGCCAGCTCACCAGTGACAGGCGTATCCTACGAGCAGTACTTC
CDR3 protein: CASSPVTGVSYEQYF

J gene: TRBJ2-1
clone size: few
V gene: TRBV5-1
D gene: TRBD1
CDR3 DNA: TGCGCCAGCAGCTTTTATTCTACAGGGGTTAATTTGAATGAGCAGTTCTTC
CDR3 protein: CASSFYSTGVNLNEQFF

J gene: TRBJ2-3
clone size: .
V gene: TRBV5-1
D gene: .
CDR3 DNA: TGCGCCAGCTCGGGAGTGACTGGCACAGATACGCAGTATTTT
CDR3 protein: CASSGVTGTDTQYF

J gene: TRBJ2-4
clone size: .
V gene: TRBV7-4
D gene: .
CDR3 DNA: TGTGCCAGCAGCTTAGTAGAGCCGGCCGGGACACCGAGGGCCAAAAACATTCAGTACTTC
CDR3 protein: CASSLVEPAGTPRAKNIQYF

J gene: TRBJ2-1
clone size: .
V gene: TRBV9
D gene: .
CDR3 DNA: TGTGCCAGCAGCCCGGGAGATAGCGCTTACTACAATGAGCAGTTCTTC
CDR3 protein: CASSPGDSAYYNEQFF

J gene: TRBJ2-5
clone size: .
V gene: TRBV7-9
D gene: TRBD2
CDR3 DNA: TGTGCCAGCAGCTCGGGACTAGCGGGGGTTGTGGAAGAGACCCAGTACTTC
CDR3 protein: CASSSGLAGVVEETQYF

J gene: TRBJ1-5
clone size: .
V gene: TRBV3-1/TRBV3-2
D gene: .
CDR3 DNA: TGTGCCAGCAGCCAAGGCATTTATCAGCCCCAGCATTTT
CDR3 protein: CASSQGIYQPQHF

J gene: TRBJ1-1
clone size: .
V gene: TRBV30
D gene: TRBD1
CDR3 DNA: TGTGCCTGGAGCATACAGGGGGCGATGAACACTGAAGCTTTCTTT
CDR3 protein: CAWSIQGAMNTEAFF

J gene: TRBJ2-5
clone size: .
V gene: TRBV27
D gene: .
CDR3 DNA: TGTGCCAGCAGTTTGGGGGAGTTCGCCAAAGAGACCCAGTACTTC
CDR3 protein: CASSLGEFAKETQYF